The 13 T cell receptor beta chains below all came from one sample that was sequenced in a study of cytomegalovirus exposure and HLA in healthy donors. PCR amplification relied on 60 Vbeta primers (plus 13 Jbeta primers). Some clones are missing from TCRdb's copy, which holds only in-frame ones; the method was immunoSEQ multiplex PCR. The sample shows more than 95,000 clones, about a tenth of them seen only once. The sequencing input was PBMCs. The receptors were gathered from a man aged 40-49 years in good health and CMV-seropositive.

This clone showed up just a few times. At one of its ends the junction is not consistent with the germline gene, which may arise from a read error. This rearrangement joins TRBV7-3 to TRBJ2-3; a possible D gene is TRBD2 (7 bases). CDR3 length: 18 amino acids. CDR1 and CDR2 (germline): SGHTA, FQGTGA. CDR3 amino acids: CAGSLTPLAGASTDTQYF. DNA of the CDR3: TGTGCCGGCAGCTTAACCCCCTTGGCGGGGGCTAGCACAGATACGCAGTATTTT.

CDR3 residues: CASSHSLKDRFVEQYF. The CDR3 coding sequence is TGTGCCAGCAGCCATAGCCTAAAGGACAGGTTTGTGGAGCAGTACTTC. The chain is built from TRBV4-2 and TRBJ2-7, with 7 bases that match TRBD1. This CDR3 contains 16 residues. V lost 3 bases and J lost 7; bases outside the gene matches: 15. Germline values: CDR1 LGHNA, CDR2 YNFKEQ.

The chain carries TRBV28 and TRBJ1-6; D is perhaps TRBD1 (6 bases). This CDR3 is 14 amino acids long. The V and J ends lost 6 bases and 7 bases respectively, with 13 bases between them. Germline V CDR1 and CDR2: MDHEN, SYDVKM. The CDR3 DNA reads as TGTGCCAGCAGGAAACAGGGAGGGAATTCACCCCTCCACTTT. Amino acid sequence: CASRKQGGNSPLHF.

In its sample, this clone was seen once. The junction departs from the called germline gene at one end, perhaps through a read error. The rearrangement links TRBV29-1 to TRBJ2-7, with D uncertain. The CDR3 totals 10 residues. CDR1 and CDR2 (germline): SQVTM, ANQGSEA. The CDR3 DNA reads as TGCAGCGTTTCAGCCGAAGAGCGGTACTTC. The encoded protein is CSVSAEERYF.

The genes are TRBV9 and TRBJ2-3; 7 nucleotides align to TRBD1. V gave up 0 bases and J gave up 5 bases; unmatched junction bases: 6. Germline CDR1 and CDR2: SGDLS and YYNGEE. This CDR3 is built from 15 residues. CDR3 region: CASSVAHRGEDTQYF. The CDR3 bases are TGTGCCAGCAGCGTAGCTCACAGGGGAGAAGATACGCAGTATTTT.

This rearrangement joins TRBV2 to TRBJ1-1; D gene ambiguous. With 1 base removed from V and 1 base from J, the gap between germline ends came to 7 bases. Germline values: CDR1 SNHLY, CDR2 FYNNEI. The CDR3 is 14 amino acids. The CDR3 loop reads CASSEGSGNTEAFF. CDR3 sequence (DNA): TGTGCCAGCAGTGAAGGTTCAGGGAACACTGAAGCTTTCTTT.

This clone appeared a single time. The chain couples TRBV28 to TRBJ1-2; 9 nucleotides agree with TRBD1. This CDR3 region has 12 residues. J was trimmed by 8 bases and V by 6 bases; bases with no gene match: 4. CDR1 is MDHEN, CDR2 SYDVKM, per germline. For the CDR3, the DNA is TGTGCCAGCAGCCGGGACAGGGCAGGCTACACCTTC. Its translation is CASSRDRAGYTF.

The chain joins TRBV19 to TRBJ2-7; 13 bases map to TRBD2. V lost 6 bases to trimming and J lost 0 bases; unmatched junction nucleotides: 2. The CDR3 consists of 15 residues. CDR1 and CDR2 (germline): LNHDA, SQIVND (reference sequence). The CDR3 DNA is TGTGCCAGTAGACGGACTAGCGGGAGCTCCTACGAGCAGTACTTC. This translates into CASRRTSGSSYEQYF. Full variable domain (missing parts from reference TRBV19 and TRBJ2-7): DGGITQSPKYLFRKEGQNVTLSCEQNLNHDAMYWYRQDPGQGLRLIYYSQIVNDFQKGDIAEGYSVSREKKESFPLTVTSAQKNPTAFYLCASRRTSGSSYEQYFGPGTRLTVT.

This clone was observed a few times. V is TRBV27 and J is TRBJ1-5; D may be TRBD1 (5 bases). The length of the CDR3 is 14 residues. CDR1 MNHEY and CDR2 SMNVEV come from the germline V gene (reference sequence). V lost 2 bases and J 12 bases, leaving 17 bases between the germline ends. Here the CDR3 reads CASSLNPRVEVQHF. DNA for the CDR3: TGTGCCAGCAGTTTAAATCCCAGGGTGGAAGTCCAGCATTTT.

The rearrangement joins TRBV7-9 to TRBJ2-1, with D maybe TRBD1 (6 bases). Germline loops: CDR1 SEHNR, CDR2 FQNEAQ (reference sequence). The CDR3 extends over 17 amino acids. The V gene lost 5 bases and the J gene lost 7 bases, with 24 bases spanning the gap. CDR3 loop: CASSLFNYRETFNEQFF. DNA of the CDR3: TGTGCCAGCAGCCTATTTAACTACAGGGAAACTTTTAATGAGCAGTTCTTC.

V is TRBV7-2 and J is TRBJ1-2; tentative D call: TRBD1 (5 bases). Trimming removed 4 bases at V and 5 bases at J, with 26 bases between. CDR1 and CDR2 from the germline V gene are SGHTA and FQGNSA. CDR3 length equals 18 residues. The CDR3 protein is CASSSRGAGAGGGYGYTF. The CDR3 region has the DNA TGTGCCAGCAGCTCTAGAGGGGCGGGAGCCGGGGGGGGGTATGGCTACACCTTC.

The chain is built from TRBV2 and TRBJ2-2, with TRBD2 matching 14 bases. The germline V gene encodes CDR1 SNHLY and CDR2 FYNNEI. The CDR3 has 15 amino acids. The V gene end was trimmed by 9 bases and the J gene end by 5 bases; junction bases not matched to a gene: 5. The CDR3 sequence: CARGTSGSRTGELFF. Written as DNA, the CDR3 is TGTGCCAGAGGGACTAGCGGGAGTCGGACCGGGGAGCTGTTTTTT.

The chain carries TRBV10-3 and TRBJ2-7, with 7 positions matching TRBD1. The CDR3 is 14 amino acids. Germline CDR1 is ENHRY and CDR2 is SYGVKD. J lost 3 bases, V lost 6 bases, and 8 bases had no gene match. In DNA form, the CDR3 reads TGTGCCATCAGCGTGACAGGGTCAGGCTACGAGCAGTACTTC. Amino acids: CAISVTGSGYEQYF.